This T cell receptor beta chain came from a study of cytomegalovirus exposure and HLA in healthy donors (dated by TCRdb to the late 2010s). With respect to the entire study: According to an earlier analysis of 550 to 750 of the donors, some 170 million T cells yielded 90 million to 140 million unique TCR beta sequences and around 300 Gb of sequence data. An earlier analysis of nearly 600 of the donors applied high-throughput TCR beta sequencing to assess whether each TCR beta V gene segment acted as functional or pseudogenic. Besides the first cohort of under 700 subjects, a separate validation cohort made up of 120 different subjects was used. The study profiled the T cell repertoires of approximately 700 subjects by immunosequencing and related them to cytomegalovirus serostatus. The study aimed to test whether cataloging public T cell receptors could reveal signatures of past pathogen exposure. Donor age, sex, ethnicity and CMV serostatus were compiled together with the repertoire data. HLA typing included class I and class II loci at four-digit resolution. A later analysis re-analyzed previously published TCR beta repertoires from roughly 690 donors and added high-resolution HLA genotyping to study TCR occurrence patterns. The number of typed donors differed by locus: about 620-640 for A, B, C, DRB1 and DQB1; approximately 540 for DQA1; roughly 600 for DPA1; and approximately 450 for DPB1. Genome-wide SNP genotypes for about 65% of the roughly 700 donors were used in a later genetic analysis, which treated that subset as a discovery cohort. About 5 DR-DQ haplotypes were handled as single units for association and clustering, since linkage in the cohort was strong. Roughly 310 gigabases of sequencing data and some 85 million unique TCR sequences were included in an early release covering roughly 600 HLA-typed donors. The later analysis used no new phenotypic data to find candidate immune exposures, relying instead on TCR beta sequences and their occurrence across donors. On average, 235,054 unique TCR beta nucleotide sequences were sequenced per donor among some 420 genotyped donors of the cohort, with 15% to 20% of those sequences being non-productive. All discovery cohort repertoires had been generated on a single sequencing platform. The genetic ancestry cluster associated with self-reported Caucasian donors included 65% to 90% of the 398 genotyped donors. To predict cytomegalovirus infection status, the study combined high-throughput TCR immunosequencing, statistical association of individual TCRs with disease status, and machine learning.

In this sample, this clone turned up once. Its antigen is not yet known. No base-level quality is on record; no much larger clone is a single base apart. Study-wide conclusions, independent of this receptor: The earlier analysis of some 560 of the donors excluded 15 to 20 rarely observed V segments, including chromosome 9 orphons, because counts were too low. Because some donors lacked HLA typing at each locus, the association tests relied only on the typed subset. This cohort had only TCR beta chains sequenced, and the lack of alpha or paired-chain data limited which features could be detected. The 87-base-pair reads could not distinguish some IMGT-functional V segments, including TRBV6-2 and TRBV6-3, so those segments were excluded. Correlated functional status among segregating V segments might reflect linkage disequilibrium, but an unknown experimental factor could not be ruled out. When HLA alleles, especially DR and DQ, strongly co-occurred, TCR associations were difficult to assign to individual alleles. In both the original and validation cohorts, the classifier was reported to diagnose cytomegalovirus status with high specificity and sensitivity. According to a later analysis, TCR association rates differed among HLA loci, with DRB1 alleles showing the most associated TCRs and HLA-C alleles showing the fewest. A further reported finding was that TCR beta sequences accurately predicted the HLA-A and HLA-B alleles for most subjects in the first cohort. A later genetic analysis reported fewer N-insertions in productive TCRs among donors in an Asian-associated ancestry cluster than the roughly 620-donor mean. Compared with equally common non-associated chains, HLA-associated TCR beta chains in a later analysis were more clonally expanded and had lower generation probabilities. In an earlier analysis of fewer than 700 of the donors, most TCR beta V segments appeared in productive rearrangements about 87% or about 30% of the time, broadly matching IMGT annotations. A later analysis reported that several top co-occurrence clusters appeared linked to parvovirus B19, influenza, CMV and Epstein-Barr virus. CMV serostatus was the only immune exposure information available for the cohort. The authors suggested that the approach could potentially be extended to other disease states and immunological phenotypes. A group of highly shared sequence variants was considered likely to be a technical artifact of the sequencing pipeline. In the study, around 150 TCR beta chains were listed as associated with cytomegalovirus. An association between a missense DCLRE1C variant and V-gene and J-gene trimming of TCR beta chains was found in a later genetic analysis and replicated in an independent cohort. While some public TCRs were present in many individuals, most TCR sequences turned up only very rarely across donors. In a later analysis, most CMV-associated TCR beta chains were found to appear HLA-restricted, with HLA associations seemingly driven largely by CMV exposure. In a later analysis, 16,951 TCR beta sequences were associated with specific HLA alleles at a false discovery rate of 0.05. Sequencing depth was assumed to be roughly uniform across donors in the presence/absence analyses, though that assumption may not hold. In vitro tests confirmed that a few of the cytomegalovirus-associated TCR beta chains recognize cytomegalovirus antigens.

For this chain, trimming is 1 base at the V end and 1 base at the J end, and the number of junction bases without a gene match is 0. Looking up the germline V gene yields CDR1 SGHTA and CDR2 FQGNSA. The cysteine opens and the phenylalanine closes a CDR3 of 14 amino acids. The sequence is cut down to CDR3 DNA, 42 bases in frame from base 1. The cohort comprised 666 healthy bone marrow donors. At the time of sampling, every cohort member was nominally healthy, though immune exposures that went unrecorded were likely present. CMV serostatus was recorded as positive for 250 to 300 and negative for about 55% of the roughly 670 cohort members, whereas no CMV serostatus was recorded for the donor in question. A peripheral blood sample was collected from each donor, and TCR beta sequencing was performed on peripheral blood mononuclear cells. The Qiagen DNeasy Blood Extraction Kit was used to extract genomic DNA from the blood cell samples.

Receptor libraries were prepared by the immunoSEQ multiplex PCR assay. For the multiplex PCR, a mixture combining 60 forward primers for TCR Vbeta segments and 13 reverse primers for TCR Jbeta segments was used. The CDR3 region of rearranged TCR beta genes was amplified from genomic DNA by a multiplex PCR assay. The amplified TCR beta libraries were sequenced on the Illumina HiSeq System as 87-base-pair reads. Turning to the authors' computational methods: A later analysis counted 75 million to 100 million unique TCR beta chains across the 666 repertoires, and 10 million to 11 million of these chains were shared by at least two donors. Raw reads were error-corrected and collapsed into unique sequences by a nearest-neighbor algorithm in which closely related sequences were merged to remove PCR and sequencing errors. V, D and J gene segments were assigned by aligning CDR3 sequences to IMGT reference sequences. For a sequence to be retained, a match of at least six nucleotides was required to both a V gene segment and a J gene segment. Rearrangements were called productive when the CDR3 lacked stop codons and stayed in frame with V and J; all others were non-productive. CDR3 was defined by IMGT convention, running from the second conserved V-encoded cysteine to the conserved J-encoded phenylalanine. Sequences without an unambiguous match to a single V gene segment were excluded from the earlier analysis of about 600 of the donors. An earlier analysis of a few hundred of the donors called V segments functional above 56.7% productive rearrangements and segregating when the between-donor standard deviation exceeded 5%. To diagnose cytomegalovirus status from the catalog of TCR beta chain sequences, a statistical classification framework was built. A later analysis assigned V and J genes by comparing TCR nucleotide sequences with IMGT/GENE-DB human TR gene sequences. The TCRdist pipeline was used in a later analysis to assign CDR3 sequences and most-parsimonious VDJ recombination scenarios. In a later analysis, every TCR beta chain was defined by the combination of its CDR3 amino acid sequence and its V-gene family, and reads without a unique V-gene family were dropped. As a way to deal with suspected cross-contamination and a sequencing artifact, a later analysis dropped 592 nucleotide sequences that were highly shared and had low generation probability. For each public chain, a later analysis derived a clonal expansion index from normalized ranks of inferred template counts within each repertoire. Generation probabilities in a later analysis came from a VDJ recombination model fitted to out-of-frame rearrangements, and those results were checked against IGoR. In a later analysis, hypergeometric tests were used to score TCR-TCR, TCR-HLA and TCR-CMV co-occurrence, with a repertoire-size bias correction applied to TCR pairs. In a later analysis, false discovery rates were estimated by permuting HLA or CMV assignments 20 times. A later analysis grouped co-occurring TCRs with DBSCAN, adding TCRdist sequence similarity when clustering within HLA-allele-positive subsets. Repertoires with fewer than 30,000 or more than 120,000 public chains were left out of co-occurrence clustering, as were four to six repertoires with anomalous nucleotide sharing. TCRdb's version of the immuneACCESS table is confined to in-frame rearrangements and falls short of the full clone set. An unresolved V gene accounts for under half of the shortfall where checked; the remainder is of unknown origin. That table furnishes V, J and clone size, whereas the DNA furnished D and trimming. In this sample the table shows about 68,000 clones, about 81% of which occur a single time. Around 7% of the sample comes from the top ten.

The receptor chain draws on TRBV7-2 and TRBJ1-1, with 7 bases matching TRBD1. Sequencing used PBMCs. This TCR was sampled from a human donor in good health. The CDR3: CASSLEGANTEAFF. The nucleotide sequence is given as TGTGCCAGCAGCTTAGAGGGGGCGAACACTGAAGCTTTCTTT.